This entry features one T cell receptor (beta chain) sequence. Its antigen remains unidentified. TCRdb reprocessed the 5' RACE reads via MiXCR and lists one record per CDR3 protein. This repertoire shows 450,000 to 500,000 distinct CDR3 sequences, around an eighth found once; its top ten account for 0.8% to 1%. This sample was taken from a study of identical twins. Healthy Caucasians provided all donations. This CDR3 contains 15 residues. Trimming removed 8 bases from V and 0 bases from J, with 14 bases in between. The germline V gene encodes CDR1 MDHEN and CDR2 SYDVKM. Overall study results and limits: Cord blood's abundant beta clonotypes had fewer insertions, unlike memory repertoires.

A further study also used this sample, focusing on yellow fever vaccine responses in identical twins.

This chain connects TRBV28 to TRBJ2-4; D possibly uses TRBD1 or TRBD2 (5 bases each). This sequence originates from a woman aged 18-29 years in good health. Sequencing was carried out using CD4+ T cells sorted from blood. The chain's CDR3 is CASRGTGGAKNIQYF. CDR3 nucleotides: TGTGCCAGCCGTGGGACGGGTGGAGCCAAAAACATTCAGTACTTC.